This record covers a single TCR beta chain. Its antigen is as yet unknown. The data were taken from a study of T cell responses to AZD1222 COVID-19 vaccine. Regarding the study as a whole: With dominance at 160-218 and 743-854, vaccine-associated CD4 TCRs spanned spike.

Germline assignment: CDR1 PRHDT and CDR2 FYEKMQ (reference sequence). V shed 4 bases and J shed 4 bases, with 11 bases lying between them. This CDR3 has 14 amino acids. Measured with immunoSEQ multiplex PCR; TCRdb has only the in-frame clones, and not every one. Among fewer than 85,000 clones listed, around 90% were seen once. The rearrangement joins TRBV13 to TRBJ1-5; the D is unclear. The sequence derives from an adult who received the AZD1222 COVID-19 vaccine. The specimen comprised peripheral blood, sampled 28 days after the second AZD1222 dose. This CDR3 is CASSSSGGNQPQHF. The CDR3 region has the DNA TGTGCCAGCAGCTCCTCGGGTGGGAATCAGCCCCAGCATTTT. Together with reference TRBV13 and TRBJ1-5, the CDR3 gives the full variable domain: AAGVIQSPRHLIKEKRETATLKCYPIPRHDTVYWYQQGPGQDPQFLISFYEKMQSDKGSIPDRFSAQQFSDYHSELNMSSLELGDSALYFCASSSSGGNQPQHFGDGTRLSIL.